What follows is one T cell receptor (beta chain) and its context. The antigen remains unidentified. Researchers took RNA transcripts and amplified TCR beta CDR3 regions from them. The authors performed first-round RT-PCR with HTBI primers and then a second-round multiplex PCR. TCRdb used MiXCR to reprocess the multiplex PCR reads, holding one entry per CDR3 protein. The repertoire holds fewer than 400,000 distinct CDR3 sequences, with around 19% as singletons. This sample is part of a study of Graves' ophthalmopathy and Graves' hyperthyroidism. Study-level background: Peripheral blood sampling preceded any treatment and occurred at initial diagnosis.

Certain patients were not enrolled. These were patients with other autoimmune diseases, uncontrolled infections, pregnancy or lactation. Study-level results: Both a roughly 70% sensitivity and an approximately 79% specificity characterized the model's predictions of ophthalmopathy progression. Blood repertoires reportedly contained most expanded thyroid clonotypes above 0.001 frequency.

Germline assignment: CDR1 GTSNPN and CDR2 SVGIG (reference sequence). The CDR3 runs to 16 residues. V lost 2 bases, J lost 4 bases, and 20 bases lay in between. The sequence was obtained from a woman younger than 30 with Graves' ophthalmopathy. This chain links TRBV30 with TRBJ1-2, with unresolved D. Sequenced: peripheral blood. Written as DNA, the CDR3 is TGTGCCTGGAGTTACCCACCCACGGCTGGATCCTATGGCTACACCTTC. It codes for CAWSYPPTAGSYGYTF.